One sample yielded the 21 T cell receptor beta chains listed below, sequenced in a study of neurological immune-mediated disorders. One entry per CDR3 protein, called by TCRdb with MiXCR from the 5' RACE reads. In the table there are 60,000 to 75,000 distinct CDR3 sequences, more than 9.5% of which are singletons. Time point denoted: longitudinal time-point 2. The sequencing input was PBMCs. Receptors originate from a man aged 25 to 40 in good health.

This clonotype has a count of ten or more. The chain uses TRBV20-1 and TRBJ2-1; perhaps TRBD2 as D (5 bases). The germline gives CDR1 DFQATT, CDR2 SNEGSKA (reference sequence). Trimming stripped 0 bases from V and 6 bases from J, with 18 bases between. This CDR3 is built from 16 residues. The CDR3 DNA reads TGCAGTGCTAGAGATGGGAGTGTTTCCCCCAGCAATGAGCAGTTCTTC. Protein: CSARDGSVSPSNEQFF.

This clonotype was recorded many times. The gene calls are TRBV5-1 and TRBJ2-1, with D possibly being TRBD2 (5 bases). This CDR3 has 14 residues. Germline V gene lookup returns CDR1 SGHRS and CDR2 YFSETQ. V gave up 0 bases and J gave up 10 bases, with 14 bases separating them. The CDR3 sequence is CASSLDGSTWEQFF. The CDR3 bases are TGCGCCAGCAGCTTGGATGGGAGCACGTGGGAGCAGTTCTTC.

Concerning this clonotype itself: At one end the junction does not follow the germline gene, possibly because of a read error. The CDR3 DNA follows: TGTGCCAACAGTGAGGGGGACAGGTCAAAGACCCAGTACTTC. Amino acids: CANSEGDRSKTQYF. This chain joins TRBV10-3 and TRBJ2-5; the match to TRBD1 covers 8 bases. The CDR3 length is 14 residues. In germline, CDR1 is ENHRY, CDR2 SYGVKD.

This clonotype was found a few times. The V and J genes are TRBV7-2 and TRBJ1-1; D might be TRBD1 (6 bases). With 4 bases removed from V and 1 base from J, the gap between germline ends came to 10 bases. The CDR3 totals 14 residues. Germline V lookup: CDR1 SGHTA, CDR2 FQGNSA. This CDR3 is CASSSVDRNTEAFF. Here the CDR3 DNA reads TGTGCCAGCAGCTCAGTGGACAGGAACACTGAAGCTTTCTTT.

This clonotype showed up just a few times. The CDR3, as DNA: TGTGCCAGCAGCCCTCTCGGGCAGGTCGGCACAGATACGCAGTATTTT. This translates into CASSPLGQVGTDTQYF. The V gene is TRBV12-3 or TRBV12-4, the J gene TRBJ2-3; D call uncertain. V dropped 6 bases and J dropped 1 base, with 17 bases sitting between them. The CDR3 is made up of 16 amino acids.

This clonotype was observed many times. This chain connects TRBV5-1 to TRBJ2-1; tentatively, D is TRBD1 (6 bases). Deletions cut 6 bases from V and 7 bases from J, with 14 bases between. Germline V gene sequence: CDR1 SGHRS, CDR2 YFSETQ. This CDR3 spans 13 amino acids. The CDR3 DNA reads TGCGCCAGCAATGAGCAGGGGCGTAATGAGCAGTTCTTC. Its protein is CASNEQGRNEQFF.

This clonotype showed up many times. This rearrangement joins TRBV20-1 to TRBJ1-2; TRBD1 is a possible D gene (5 bases). The CDR3 loop spans 12 amino acids. Trimming took off 5 bases at V and 0 bases at J, with 7 bases between the two ends. Germline values: CDR1 DFQATT, CDR2 SNEGSKA (reference sequence). The CDR3 nucleotides are TGCAGTGCTGGGACGGCTAACTATGGCTACACCTTC. Protein product: CSAGTANYGYTF.

This clonotype was detected ten times or more. The chain couples TRBV7-3 to TRBJ2-5, with 7 positions matching TRBD1. Trimming took 2 bases from V and 1 from J; bases not matched to a gene: 4. The germline V gene has CDR1 SGHTA and CDR2 FQGTGA. This CDR3 has 15 residues. The CDR3 DNA sequence: TGTGCCAGCAGCTTAGTTGCAGGGGGCCAAGAGACCCAGTACTTC. It specifies CASSLVAGGQETQYF.

This clonotype has at least ten counts. The V gene is TRBV7-9, the J gene TRBJ2-1; the D gene is possibly TRBD2 (5 bases). Germline CDR1 SEHNR, CDR2 FQNEAQ (reference sequence). The germline V and J ends were trimmed by 5 bases and 4 bases, with 21 bases remaining between them. This CDR3 contains 17 residues. CDR3 nucleotides: TGTGCCAGCAGCCGATTGGTCGAGGGTATACATTACAATGAGCAGTTCTTC. Protein: CASSRLVEGIHYNEQFF.

This clonotype has at least ten counts. This rearrangement joins TRBV20-1 to TRBJ2-1; TRBD2 matches 9 bases. V trimming: 6 bases; J trimming: 2 bases; junction bases outside the gene matches: 5. Germline CDR1 is DFQATT and CDR2 is SNEGSKA (reference sequence). The CDR3 consists of 14 residues. CDR3 loop: CSARLADTYNEQFF. The CDR3 DNA sequence: TGCAGTGCAAGACTAGCGGATACCTACAATGAGCAGTTCTTC.

The chain joins TRBV7-9 to TRBJ2-7; D is perhaps TRBD1 or TRBD2 (5 bases each). CDR3 length equals 16 residues. Trimming took 0 bases from V and 0 from J, leaving 12 bases between them. Per germline, CDR1 SEHNR and CDR2 FQNEAQ (reference sequence). The CDR3 protein is CASSLAPGTVSYEQYF. For the CDR3, the DNA is TGTGCCAGCAGCTTAGCGCCGGGGACGGTCTCCTACGAGCAGTACTTC.

The sample holds many counts of this clonotype. Germline is not matched at one junction end, which may reflect a read error. The rearrangement uses TRBV27 and TRBJ1-5; D is unclear. Germline CDR1 and CDR2: MNHEY and SMNVEV (reference sequence). The CDR3 sequence is 12 residues long. CDR3 DNA: TGTGCCAGCAGTTTACCCAATCAGCCCCGGCATTTT. Amino acid sequence: CASSLPNQPRHF.

The rearrangement uses TRBV19 and TRBJ2-4; D may be TRBD1 (6 bases). Trimming pared 8 bases from V and 0 bases from J, leaving 14 bases between. CDR1 is LNHDA and CDR2 is SQIVND in the germline V gene (reference sequence). There are 15 residues in the CDR3. The CDR3: CASSTGKVAKNIQYF. CDR3 bases: TGTGCCAGTTCTACAGGGAAAGTAGCCAAAAACATTCAGTACTTC.

The J gene is TRBJ2-2, the V gene TRBV28; 7 nucleotides align to TRBD1. The length of the CDR3 is 14 residues. J lost 8 bases, V lost 7 bases, and 10 bases had no gene match. Germline CDR1 MDHEN, CDR2 SYDVKM. CDR3 in DNA: TGTGCCAGCACCGGGACAGTTTCACCGGGGGAGCTGTTTTTT. Encoded protein: CASTGTVSPGELFF.

The chain couples TRBV28 to TRBJ2-7; D is undetermined. The CDR3 consists of 14 residues. V was clipped by 5 bases and J by 0 bases, with 11 bases between them. Germline CDR1 MDHEN, CDR2 SYDVKM. The CDR3 coding sequence is TGTGCCAGCAGTCGAGTAGCCCTCTCCTACGAGCAGTACTTC. As protein: CASSRVALSYEQYF.

This clonotype was observed many times. The chain combines TRBV7-9 with TRBJ1-4, with unresolved D. The CDR3 loop spans 13 amino acids. Trimming shortened V by 6 bases and J by 7 bases, and 12 bases separated the two germline ends. The germline V gene encodes CDR1 SEHNR and CDR2 FQNEAQ (reference sequence). CDR3 loop: CASRPGITEKLFF. CDR3 in DNA: TGTGCCAGCAGACCTGGGATAACTGAAAAACTGTTTTTT.

This clonotype was observed many times. The chain links TRBV3-1 to TRBJ2-3; 7 nucleotides agree with TRBD2. Trimming at V came to 5 bases and at J to 3 bases, leaving 8 bases not matched to a gene. Germline V gene data show CDR1 as LGHDT and CDR2 as YNNKEL (reference sequence). The CDR3 runs to 15 residues. DNA of the CDR3: TGTGCCAGCAGCACCGGACTAGGCCGTACAGATACGCAGTATTTT. It codes for CASSTGLGRTDTQYF.

This clonotype occurred many times. This chain joins TRBV3-1 and TRBJ2-5, with D perhaps TRBD1 (5 bases). CDR3 size: 13 residues. Germline CDR1 and CDR2: LGHDT and YNNKEL (reference sequence). V lost 8 bases and J lost 3, with 13 bases in between. The CDR3 DNA reads as TGTGCCAGCTTCGGTATAGGGGAAGAGACCCAGTACTTC. Encoded protein: CASFGIGEETQYF.

This clonotype has more than one count but fewer than ten. It may be a read error: a sequence one base away is much more abundant. J is TRBJ2-7 and V is TRBV12-3 or TRBV12-4; D not certain. The CDR3 has 13 residues. This chain's CDR3 is CVSSAWVGFEQYF. CDR3 sequence (DNA): TGTGTCAGCAGTGCGTGGGTAGGTTTCGAGCAGTACTTC.

In its sample, this clonotype was seen many times. The CDR3: CSAGLGGHNEQFF. DNA of the CDR3: TGCAGCGCAGGACTAGGGGGGCACAATGAGCAGTTCTTC. The chain is built from TRBV29-1 and TRBJ2-1; possibly TRBD2 for D (7 bases). Per germline, CDR1 SQVTM and CDR2 ANQGSEA. The ends were cut back, 7 bases at V and 5 bases at J, with 15 bases in the middle. The CDR3 is 13 amino acids.

This chain links TRBV12-3 or TRBV12-4 with TRBJ2-5; D might be TRBD1 (6 bases). The length of the CDR3 is 13 residues. The V end lost 7 bases, the J end lost 1 base, and 10 bases lay between the germline ends. CDR3 sequence reads: CASNRDIQETQYF. CDR3 nucleotide sequence: TGTGCCAGCAACCGGGACATCCAAGAGACCCAGTACTTC.